The source of this T cell receptor beta chain is a study of cytomegalovirus exposure and HLA in healthy donors. Overall study context: The 100 to 150 validation repertoires and the approximately 630 first-cohort repertoires shared a platform, a later analysis reported.

Of note for this clone: What it binds is unknown.

Study results and caveats: Cytomegalovirus status was reportedly diagnosed by the classifier with high sensitivity and specificity. Usually a TCR sequence was rare, but some public TCRs were found in many donors.

CDR1 and CDR2 (germline): SGHRS, YFSETQ. Trimming left V 7 bases short and J 7 bases short, with 20 bases between. This CDR3 comprises 15 residues. The method was immunoSEQ multiplex PCR; TCRdb's version includes in-frame clones alone and lacks a portion of them. The sample includes 56,000 or so clones, 93% of them seen just once. The sequenced material came from PBMCs. The TCR sequence derives from a woman between 18 and 29 years old in good health and CMV-seropositive. The chain recombines TRBV5-1 with TRBJ2-2, with D possibly matching TRBD2 (6 bases). In DNA form, the CDR3 reads TGCGCCAGCGCCCGCGGAGGGGCAGCCTACGGGGAGCTGTTTTTT. Protein sequence: CASARGGAAYGELFF.